This is a list of T cell receptor beta chains from one sample in a study of T cells after yellow fever vaccination. MiXCR was run by TCRdb on the 5' RACE reads, yielding one entry per CDR3 protein. The repertoire holds 500,000 to 550,000 distinct CDR3 sequences, just over 20% seen once, with about 16% in the top ten. The specimen comprised PBMCs, sampled approximately 20 days after the first yellow fever vaccination. The receptors come from a man between 18 and 35 years old who received the YFV17D yellow fever vaccine. Each CDR3 is given with its conserved first and last residue. The D gene is left open where the match is weak. The size entry is marked missing in some rows and otherwise reads once, few, many or a size class.

NA TRBJ1-6 TRBV20-1 NA CSARPGDSPLHF TGCAGTGCTAGACCGGGGGACTCACCCCTCCACTTT
NA TRBJ1-6 TRBV15 NA CATSRDSAPSNSPLHF TGTGCCACCAGCAGAGATTCAGCCCCGTCGAATTCACCCCTCCACTTT
NA TRBJ2-3 TRBV5-4 few CASSLSAESTDTQYF TGTGCCAGCAGCTTATCCGCGGAGAGCACAGATACGCAGTATTTT
TRBD1 TRBJ2-3 TRBV7-3 few CASSLRQGTQYF TGTGCCAGCAGCCTCCGACAGGGTACGCAGTATTTT
NA TRBJ2-1 TRBV5-1 few CASRLEGGPYNEQFF TGCGCCAGCAGGTTGGAAGGGGGACCCTACAATGAGCAGTTCTTC
NA TRBJ1-4 TRBV7-9 few CASSLQRTATNEKLFF TGTGCCAGCAGCCTGCAAAGGACAGCAACTAATGAAAAACTGTTTTTT
TRBD2 TRBJ2-1 TRBV5-1 many CASSLDPSGGNEQFF TGCGCCAGCAGCTTGGATCCTAGCGGGGGTAATGAGCAGTTCTTC
TRBD1 TRBJ2-1 TRBV5-4 NA CASSIDGTGGYEQFF TGTGCCAGCAGCATCGACGGGACAGGGGGATACGAGCAGTTCTTC
NA TRBJ1-1 TRBV29-1 few CSVDGRMRTEAFF TGCAGCGTTGACGGGAGGATGAGAACTGAAGCTTTCTTT
TRBD2 TRBJ2-1 TRBV10-2 many CASRTSGGSSYNEQFF TGCGCCAGCAGGACTAGCGGGGGGAGCTCCTACAATGAGCAGTTCTTC
NA TRBJ2-3 TRBV6-5 NA CASSYSTASRGPDTQYF TGTGCCAGCAGTTACTCGACCGCATCCCGCGGACCGGATACGCAGTATTTT
NA TRBJ2-5 TRBV5-1 NA CARLGGRGFGETQYF TGCGCCAGACTCGGAGGGAGGGGGTTCGGGGAGACCCAGTACTTC
TRBD2 TRBJ2-1 TRBV4-1 few CASSPGPYWLAGGTHRNEQFF TGCGCCAGCAGCCCAGGGCCTTATTGGCTAGCGGGGGGGACCCACCGCAATGAGCAGTTCTTC
TRBD1 TRBJ1-1 TRBV5-1 NA CASGRDRGGGTEAFF TGCGCCAGCGGCCGGGACAGGGGGGGAGGCACTGAAGCTTTCTTT
TRBD2 TRBJ2-4 TRBV2 NA CAISEGLAGGLAKNIQYF TGTGCCATCAGTGAGGGACTAGCGGGGGGCCTAGCCAAAAACATTCAGTACTTC
TRBD2 TRBJ2-3 TRBV4-3 NA CASSQRGGSTDTQYF TGCGCCAGCAGCCAACGGGGGGGGAGCACAGATACGCAGTATTTT
TRBD1 TRBJ1-5 TRBV12-3/TRBV12-4 few CASRGTGLGPDQPQHF TGTGCCAGCAGGGGGACAGGTCTTGGCCCCGATCAGCCCCAGCATTTT
NA TRBJ2-2 TRBV20-1 few CSAIPGHSNTGELFF TGCAGTGCCATCCCGGGACATTCGAACACCGGGGAGCTGTTTTTT
TRBD1 TRBJ2-3 TRBV29-1 NA CSVEGDGTGGSHTQYF TGCAGCGTTGAAGGGGACGGGACAGGGGGGAGTCATACGCAGTATTTT
NA TRBJ2-5 TRBV6-5 many CASSYYGGGETQYF TGTGCCAGCAGTTACTACGGAGGGGGTGAGACCCAGTACTTC
NA TRBJ1-5 TRBV12-3/TRBV12-4 few CASSSPRGNQPQHF TGTGCCAGCAGTTCCCCACGCGGCAATCAGCCCCAGCATTTT
NA TRBJ1-5 TRBV25-1 NA CASSEGSGVQPQHF TGTGCCAGCAGTGAGGGCTCCGGGGTTCAGCCCCAGCATTTT
NA TRBJ2-1 TRBV29-1 few CSVEGGSGQFF TGCAGCGTTGAAGGGGGGAGCGGGCAGTTCTTC
NA TRBJ2-7 TRBV7-8 few CASSPGPGAEQYF TGTGCCAGCAGCCCTGGCCCGGGGGCCGAGCAGTACTTC
TRBD2 TRBJ2-7 TRBV10-3 few CAISTSGTTHEQYF TGTGCCATCAGCACTAGCGGTACGACCCACGAGCAGTACTTC
TRBD2 TRBJ2-3 TRBV12-3/TRBV12-4 NA CASSLGTSGGGYTQYF TGTGCCAGCAGTTTGGGGACTAGCGGGGGGGGATATACGCAGTATTTT
NA TRBJ2-7 TRBV5-5 NA CASSGGGSYYEQYF TGTGCCAGCAGCGGAGGGGGATCTTACTACGAGCAGTACTTC
NA TRBJ2-3 TRBV20-1 many CSAPGRDLGTDTQYF TGCAGTGCGCCGGGCCGGGATCTGGGTACAGATACGCAGTATTTT
NA TRBJ2-7 TRBV30 few CAWSGVRGRGPYEQYF TGTGCCTGGAGTGGGGTGCGGGGAAGGGGCCCCTACGAGCAGTACTTC
NA TRBJ1-4 TRBV12-3/TRBV12-4 NA CASSLMGLTNEKLFF TGTGCCAGCAGTTTAATGGGGCTAACTAATGAAAAACTGTTTTTT
NA TRBJ1-4 TRBV12-3/TRBV12-4 NA CASSPRAINEKLFF TGTGCCAGCAGTCCCCGGGCGATTAATGAAAAACTGTTTTTT
NA TRBJ2-2 TRBV7-2 many CASSPPRGHRTGELFF TGTGCCAGCAGCCCCCCGAGGGGACACCGCACCGGGGAGCTGTTTTTT
TRBD1 TRBJ1-6 TRBV5-1 NA CASSLIGQGLNSPLHF TGCGCCAGCAGCTTGATCGGACAGGGGCTTAATTCACCCCTCCACTTT
NA TRBJ1-1 TRBV21-1 NA CASSKGSDTEAFF TGTGCCAGCAGCAAAGGATCAGATACTGAAGCTTTCTTT
NA TRBJ1-2 TRBV12-3/TRBV12-4 many CASSFNYGYTF TGTGCCAGCAGTTTTAACTATGGCTACACCTTC
TRBD1 TRBJ1-2 TRBV20-1 NA CSARDWTGELGGYTF TGCAGTGCTAGAGATTGGACAGGCGAATTGGGTGGCTACACCTTC
NA TRBJ1-1 TRBV12-3/TRBV12-4 NA CASSNWGTEAFF TGTGCCAGCAGTAATTGGGGCACTGAAGCTTTCTTT
NA TRBJ2-5 TRBV24-1 NA CATSEAGTGGETQYF TGTGCCACCAGTGAAGCCGGGACTGGAGGGGAGACCCAGTACTTC
NA TRBJ1-1 TRBV11-1 NA CASSLASKSLPGDTEAFF TGTGCCAGCAGCTTAGCGTCGAAGTCCCTCCCGGGGGACACTGAAGCTTTCTTT